The 21 T cell receptor beta chains listed next were all sequenced from one sample in a study of OX40 agonist ivuxolimab in advanced cancers. Assay used: immunoSEQ multiplex PCR; TCRdb lists only in-frame clones, some missing. Of approximately 60,000 clones in the sample, more than 85% were seen once. The specimen comprised CD4+ or CD8+ T cells sorted from blood, sampled in a trial of the OX40 agonist ivuxolimab. These receptor sequences come from an adult with an advanced solid tumor such as melanoma, head and neck, liver or kidney cancer.

The rearrangement joins TRBV6-6 to TRBJ2-1; TRBD2 matches 11 bases. Per the germline V gene, CDR1 is MNHNY and CDR2 is SVGAGI (reference sequence). CDR3 length: 15 residues. V was clipped by 7 bases and J by 5 bases; unmatched bases: 7. CDR3 nucleotides: TGTGCCAGCACTCTAACGACTAGCGGGGACAATGAGCAGTTCTTC. Translating it yields CASTLTTSGDNEQFF.

The V and J genes are TRBV6-6 and TRBJ1-1; 7 nucleotides align to TRBD1. Trimming cost V 6 bases and J 6 bases; bases outside gene matches: 13. Germline V lookup: CDR1 MNHNY, CDR2 SVGAGI (reference sequence). The length of the CDR3 is 15 residues. The CDR3 bases are TGTGCCAGCAGGCAACAGGGGATCCGGAGCGCTGAAGCTTTCTTT. As protein: CASRQQGIRSAEAFF.

The chain recombines TRBV5-1 with TRBJ2-5; 9 bases align to TRBD2. CDR1 SGHRS and CDR2 YFSETQ come from the germline V gene. CDR3 length equals 15 residues. With V trimmed by 0 bases and J by 3 bases, 3 bases remained unmatched. The CDR3 nucleotides read TGCGCCAGCAGCTTGGGACTAGCGGTTAAAGAGACCCAGTACTTC. As protein: CASSLGLAVKETQYF.

The chain carries TRBV9 and TRBJ1-2, with a weak D call TRBD1 (5 bases). V lost 6 bases and J lost 2, with 17 bases in between. Germline CDR1 reads SGDLS; CDR2 reads YYNGEE. This CDR3 is 15 amino acids long. CDR3 in amino acids: CASTKGEGQNYGYTF. CDR3 bases: TGTGCCAGCACCAAAGGAGAAGGACAAAACTATGGCTACACCTTC.

The chain combines TRBV4-1 with TRBJ2-1; tentatively, D is TRBD1 (7 bases). CDR1 MGHRA and CDR2 YSYEKL come from the germline V gene. The CDR3 has 15 residues. V lost 4 bases, J lost 7 bases, and 17 bases lay in between. CDR3: CASSLSISGGNEQFF. For the CDR3, the DNA is TGCGCCAGCAGCCTTAGCATTTCAGGGGGGAATGAGCAGTTCTTC.

The chain combines TRBV11-2 with TRBJ2-7; D gene unclear. Trimming took off 2 bases at V and 6 bases at J, with 5 bases between the two ends. The germline V gene has CDR1 SGHAT and CDR2 FQNNGV. The CDR3 spans 11 residues. CDR3 DNA sequence: TGTGCCAGCAGCTTATTAACCGAGCAGTACTTC. It yields the protein CASSLLTEQYF.

The V call is TRBV28, the J call TRBJ2-7; no clear D. Germline V gives CDR1 MDHEN, CDR2 SYDVKM. This CDR3 contains 13 residues. Trimming pared 5 bases from V and 9 bases from J, leaving 17 bases between. The chain's CDR3 is CASSPDIPHGQYF. DNA of the CDR3: TGTGCCAGCAGTCCTGACATACCCCATGGGCAGTACTTC.

V gene TRBV7-9 combines with J gene TRBJ2-1; 10 nucleotides line up with TRBD1. The germline gives CDR1 SEHNR, CDR2 FQNEAQ (reference sequence). This CDR3 region has 12 residues. V lost 6 bases, J lost 12 bases, and 5 bases stayed unmatched. The CDR3 protein is CASSSGQGTQFF. The CDR3 DNA is TGTGCCAGCAGTTCGGGACAGGGGACGCAGTTCTTC.

The chain recombines TRBV6-1 with TRBJ1-3, with D hard to call. CDR3 length equals 15 residues. Germline CDR1 and CDR2: MNHNS and SASEGT. The V gene lost 0 bases and the J gene lost 0 bases, with 6 bases spanning the gap. Here the CDR3 DNA reads TGTGCCAGCAGTGAAGCGGGTCCCTCTGGAAACACCATATATTTT. Its translation is CASSEAGPSGNTIYF.

The CDR3 DNA is TGTGCCAGCAGCGCCGGCGGAGCGGGGATATACGAGCAGTACTTC. Protein product: CASSAGGAGIYEQYF. The chain recombines TRBV9 with TRBJ2-7, with TRBD2 matching over 7 bases. The ends lost 3 bases at V and 4 bases at J; junction bases unmatched: 10. This CDR3 is built from 15 residues. In germline, CDR1 is SGDLS, CDR2 YYNGEE.

The V gene is TRBV18, the J gene TRBJ2-7, with TRBD1 matching over 8 bases. This CDR3 comprises 14 residues. J gave up 7 bases and V 4 bases, and 9 bases lay outside the gene matches. CDR1 KGHSH and CDR2 LQKENI come from the germline V gene. CDR3 loop: CASSRLGQDDEQYF. CDR3 DNA sequence: TGTGCCAGCTCACGCTTGGGACAGGATGATGAGCAGTACTTC.

This sequence joins TRBV23-1 and TRBJ1-1, with D unclear. TRBV23-1 is noted as an ORF with a role that remains uncertain. V was trimmed by 0 bases and J by 6 bases, leaving 14 bases between them. The CDR3 sequence is 15 residues long. CDR3 residues: CASSQSGGLEAEAFF. The CDR3 DNA is TGCGCCAGCAGTCAATCAGGAGGGTTGGAGGCTGAAGCTTTCTTT.

This rearrangement joins TRBV5-6 to TRBJ1-5, with TRBD1 matching 8 bases. The CDR3 is 14 amino acids. Germline V gene sequence: CDR1 SGHDT, CDR2 YYEEEE. Germline trimming cut 0 bases from V and 8 bases from J; bases unmatched to any gene: 4. CDR3 sequence reads: CASSLGQGWEPQHF. The CDR3 DNA reads as TGTGCCAGCAGCTTGGGACAGGGGTGGGAGCCCCAGCATTTT.

This rearrangement joins TRBV5-6 to TRBJ2-1, with D hard to call. Trimming took 0 bases from V and 1 from J, leaving 5 bases between them. The CDR3 is made up of 14 amino acids. The germline CDR1 and CDR2 sequences are SGHDT and YYEEEE. The CDR3 DNA reads as TGTGCCAGCAGCTTGGGGGCGTCCTACAATGAGCAGTTCTTC. Residues: CASSLGASYNEQFF.

This sequence joins TRBV5-4 and TRBJ2-3; the D gene is possibly TRBD2 (6 bases). V lost 4 bases, J lost 11 bases, and 20 bases lay in between. Germline CDR1 SGHNT, CDR2 YYREEE (reference sequence). The CDR3 consists of 14 residues. DNA of the CDR3: TGTGCCAGCAGCCCGGATATAGCGGAATATAGGCAGTATTTT. Protein product: CASSPDIAEYRQYF.

V gene TRBV13 combines with J gene TRBJ1-4; no clear D gene. Trimming cost V 5 bases and J 2 bases, with 12 bases left between them. Germline CDR1 reads PRHDT; CDR2 reads FYEKMQ (reference sequence). CDR3 size: 15 residues. The CDR3 here is CASSPAGTTNEKLFF. CDR3 bases: TGTGCCAGCAGCCCAGCGGGTACTACTAATGAAAAACTGTTTTTT.

V gene TRBV6-5 combines with J gene TRBJ2-5; tentative D call: TRBD2 (6 bases). The CDR3 runs 15 residues. Germline CDR1 is MNHEY and CDR2 is SVGAGI. V gave up 0 bases and J gave up 5 bases, with 13 bases separating them. The DNA of the CDR3 is TGTGCCAGCAGTTACTCTACGGGGGATTTGGAGACCCAGTACTTC. Encoded protein: CASSYSTGDLETQYF.

This rearrangement joins TRBV11-2 to TRBJ2-1; the D gene is possibly TRBD2 (6 bases). Trimming left V 2 bases short and J 9 bases short, with 11 bases between. CDR1 and CDR2 from the germline V gene are SGHAT and FQNNGV. CDR3 length: 13 amino acids. The CDR3 loop is CASSLLGGSEQFF. In DNA form, the CDR3 reads TGTGCCAGCAGCTTACTAGGAGGGTCTGAGCAGTTCTTC.

The chain has TRBV4-1 and TRBJ1-1; D uncertain. V lost 1 base, J lost 0 bases, and 9 bases lay in between. The CDR3 is 15 residues long. CDR1 and CDR2 (germline): MGHRA, YSYEKL. The DNA of the CDR3 is TGCGCCAGCAGCCAAGTGGCCCCAATGAACACTGAAGCTTTCTTT. This gives the protein CASSQVAPMNTEAFF.

This clone has a handful of counts. This chain links TRBV19 with TRBJ2-7; weak D call: TRBD2 (5 bases). Per the germline V gene, CDR1 is LNHDA and CDR2 is SQIVND (reference sequence). The CDR3 loop spans 13 amino acids. V was cut by 4 bases and J by 7 bases, with 14 bases left in between. The CDR3 sequence: CASSTGPRREQYF. CDR3 DNA: TGTGCCAGTAGTACCGGGCCCCGGAGGGAGCAGTACTTC.

This sequence joins TRBV6-5 and TRBJ2-2, with 10 bases fitting TRBD2. CDR1 and CDR2 (germline): MNHEY, SVGAGI. This CDR3 region has 15 residues. After removal of 10 bases from V and 5 bases from J, the junction contained 10 bases not matched to a gene. CDR3 amino acids: CATSEASGRTGELFF. As DNA, the CDR3 is TGTGCCACCTCAGAAGCTAGCGGGAGAACCGGGGAGCTGTTTTTT.